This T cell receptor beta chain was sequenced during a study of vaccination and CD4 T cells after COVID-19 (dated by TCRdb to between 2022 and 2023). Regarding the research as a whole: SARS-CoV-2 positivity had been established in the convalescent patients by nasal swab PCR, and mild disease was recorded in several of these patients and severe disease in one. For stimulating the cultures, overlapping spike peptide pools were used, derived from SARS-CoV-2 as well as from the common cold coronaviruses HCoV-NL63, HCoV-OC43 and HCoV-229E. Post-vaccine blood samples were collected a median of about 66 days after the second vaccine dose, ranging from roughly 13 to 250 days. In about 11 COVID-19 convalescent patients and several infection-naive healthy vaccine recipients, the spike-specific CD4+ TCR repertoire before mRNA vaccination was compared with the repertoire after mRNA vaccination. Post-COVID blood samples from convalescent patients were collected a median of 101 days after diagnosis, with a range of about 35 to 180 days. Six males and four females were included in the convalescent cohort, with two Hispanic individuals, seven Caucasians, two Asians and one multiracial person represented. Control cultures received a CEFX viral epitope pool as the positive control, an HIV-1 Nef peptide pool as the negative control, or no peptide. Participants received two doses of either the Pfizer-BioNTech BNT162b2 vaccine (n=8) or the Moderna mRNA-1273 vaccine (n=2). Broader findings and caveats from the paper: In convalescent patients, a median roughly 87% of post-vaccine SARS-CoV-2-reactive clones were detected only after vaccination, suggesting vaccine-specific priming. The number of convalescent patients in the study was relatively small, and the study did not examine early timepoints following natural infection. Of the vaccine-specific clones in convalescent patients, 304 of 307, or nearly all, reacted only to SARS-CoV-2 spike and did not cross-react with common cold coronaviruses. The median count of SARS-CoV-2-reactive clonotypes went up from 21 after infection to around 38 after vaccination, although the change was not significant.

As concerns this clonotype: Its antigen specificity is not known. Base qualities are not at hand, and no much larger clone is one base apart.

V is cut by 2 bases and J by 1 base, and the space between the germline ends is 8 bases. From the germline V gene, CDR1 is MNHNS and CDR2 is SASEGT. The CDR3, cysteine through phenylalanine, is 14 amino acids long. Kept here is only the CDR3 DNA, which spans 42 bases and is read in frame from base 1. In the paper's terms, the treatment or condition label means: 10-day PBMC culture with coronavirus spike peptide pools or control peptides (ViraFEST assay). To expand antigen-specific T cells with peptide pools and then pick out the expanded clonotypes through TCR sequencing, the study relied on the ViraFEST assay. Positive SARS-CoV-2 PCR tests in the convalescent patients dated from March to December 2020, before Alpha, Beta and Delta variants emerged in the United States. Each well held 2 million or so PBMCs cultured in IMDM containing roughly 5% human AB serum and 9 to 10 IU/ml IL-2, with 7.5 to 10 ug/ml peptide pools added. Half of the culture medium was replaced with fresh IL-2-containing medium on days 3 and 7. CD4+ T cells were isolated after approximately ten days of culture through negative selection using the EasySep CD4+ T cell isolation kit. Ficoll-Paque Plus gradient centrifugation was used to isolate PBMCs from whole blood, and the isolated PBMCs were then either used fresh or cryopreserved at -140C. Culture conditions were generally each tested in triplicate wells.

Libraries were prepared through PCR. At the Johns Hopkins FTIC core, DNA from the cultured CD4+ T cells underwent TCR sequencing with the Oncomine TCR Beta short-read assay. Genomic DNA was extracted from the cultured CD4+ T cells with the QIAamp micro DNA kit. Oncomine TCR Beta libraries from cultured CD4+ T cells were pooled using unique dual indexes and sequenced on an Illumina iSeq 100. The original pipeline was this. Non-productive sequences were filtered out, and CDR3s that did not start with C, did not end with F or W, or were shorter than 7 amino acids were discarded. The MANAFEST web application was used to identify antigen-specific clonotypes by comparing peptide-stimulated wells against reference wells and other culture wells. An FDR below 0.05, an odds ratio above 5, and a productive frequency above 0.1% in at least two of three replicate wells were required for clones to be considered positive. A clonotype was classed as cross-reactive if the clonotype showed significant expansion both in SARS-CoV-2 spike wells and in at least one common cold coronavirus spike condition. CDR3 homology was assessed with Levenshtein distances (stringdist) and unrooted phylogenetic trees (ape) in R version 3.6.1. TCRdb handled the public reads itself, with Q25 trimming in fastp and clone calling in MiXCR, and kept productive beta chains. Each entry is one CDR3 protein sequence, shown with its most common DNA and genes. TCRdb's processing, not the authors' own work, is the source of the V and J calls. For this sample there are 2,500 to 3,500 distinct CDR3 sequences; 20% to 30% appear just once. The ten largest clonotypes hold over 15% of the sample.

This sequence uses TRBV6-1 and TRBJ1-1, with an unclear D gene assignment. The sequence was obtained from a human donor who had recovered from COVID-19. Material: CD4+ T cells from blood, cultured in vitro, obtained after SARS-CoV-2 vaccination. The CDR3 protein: CASSETQWNTEAFF. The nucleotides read TGTGCCAGCAGTGAAACCCAATGGAACACTGAAGCTTTCTTT.